This is a list of T cell receptor beta chains from one sample in a study of T cell responses to AZD1222 COVID-19 vaccine. Repertoires were generated with immunoSEQ multiplex PCR, while TCRdb's copy carries only in-frame clones and drops some. Of around 130,000 clones in the sample, roughly nine tenths were seen once. Material: peripheral blood, obtained 28 days after the second AZD1222 dose. The receptor set was obtained from an adult who received the AZD1222 COVID-19 vaccine. Both conserved end residues are part of each CDR3. The D gene is left open where the match is weak. Rows give clone size only sometimes, using once, few, many, or a class for an expanded clone.

d_call | j_call | clone_size | v_call | cdr3_aa | cdr3_nt
- | TRBJ1-1 | - | TRBV29-1 | CSVASLKSNTEAFF | TGCAGCGTTGCTTCCCTGAAATCGAACACTGAAGCTTTCTTT
- | TRBJ1-6 | - | TRBV27 | CASTPLDSVSPLHF | TGTGCCAGCACCCCCCTTGACAGCGTCTCACCCCTCCACTTT
- | TRBJ1-2 | - | TRBV29-1 | CSVHVGTF | TGCAGCGTTCACGTCGGCACCTTC
TRBD1 | TRBJ1-1 | - | TRBV5-1 | CASSLGGHTEAFF | TGCGCCAGCAGCTTAGGGGGCCACACTGAAGCTTTCTTT
- | TRBJ2-5 | - | TRBV18 | CASSPGSPEETQYF | TGTGCCAGCTCACCGGGAAGTCCGGAGGAGACCCAGTACTTC
- | TRBJ2-7 | - | TRBV3-1/TRBV3-2 | CASSQDPQGHYEQYF | TGTGCCAGCAGCCAAGATCCGCAGGGCCACTACGAGCAGTACTTC
- | TRBJ1-3 | once | TRBV18 | CASSSPIGAGNTIYF | TGTGCCAGCTCAAGCCCTATCGGGGCTGGAAACACCATATATTTT
- | TRBJ1-1 | - | TRBV4-2 | CASSQEGGSTEAFF | TGTGCCAGCAGCCAAGAAGGGGGTTCCACTGAAGCTTTCTTT
- | TRBJ1-2 | - | TRBV10-3 | CAITRQDFGYGYTF | TGTGCCATCACCCGACAGGACTTCGGGTATGGCTACACCTTC
TRBD1 | TRBJ1-6 | - | TRBV5-1 | CASSRTGDGSPLHF | TGCGCCAGCAGCAGGACAGGGGACGGTTCACCCCTCCACTTT
TRBD2 | TRBJ2-3 | - | TRBV7-2 | CASSLVAGGLGTDTQYF | TGTGCCAGCAGCTTAGTAGCGGGGGGGCTCGGCACAGATACGCAGTATTTT
- | TRBJ1-2 | - | TRBV9 | CASSVGQGVYGYTF | TGTGCCAGCAGCGTAGGTCAGGGCGTCTATGGCTACACCTTC
TRBD1 | TRBJ2-7 | - | TRBV11-2 | CASSLDRGPLYEQYF | TGTGCCAGCAGCTTGGACAGGGGCCCCCTCTACGAGCAGTACTTC
- | TRBJ2-3 | - | TRBV12-3/TRBV12-4 | CASSLYSNTQYF | TGTGCCAGCAGTTTATACAGCAATACGCAGTATTTT
- | TRBJ1-4 | few | TRBV9 | CASSVTGQNEKLFF | TGTGCCAGCAGCGTAACTGGACAGAATGAAAAACTGTTTTTT
- | TRBJ1-1 | - | TRBV5-1 | CASSSQGFGTEAFF | TGCGCCAGCAGCTCACAGGGATTCGGCACTGAAGCTTTCTTT
TRBD1 | TRBJ2-7 | once | TRBV6-5 | CASHRGSDSYEQYF | TGTGCCAGTCACAGGGGATCTGACTCCTACGAGCAGTACTTC
- | TRBJ1-1 | - | TRBV10-3 | CAITESRKTEAFF | TGTGCCATCACCGAAAGCCGAAAAACTGAAGCTTTCTTT
TRBD1 | TRBJ2-3 | - | TRBV9 | CASSVGQGFADTQYF | TGTGCCAGCAGCGTAGGACAGGGGTTCGCAGATACGCAGTATTTT
- | TRBJ1-3 | - | TRBV6-1 | CASSEAFPGNTIYF | TGTGCCAGCAGTGAAGCCTTTCCTGGAAACACCATATATTTT
- | TRBJ1-5 | - | TRBV5-1 | CASSLSGQVNQPQHF | TGCGCCAGCAGCCTAAGCGGGCAAGTCAATCAGCCCCAGCATTTT
- | TRBJ1-1 | - | TRBV5-1 | CASSLTGVDTEAFF | TGCGCCAGCAGCTTGACGGGTGTGGACACTGAAGCTTTCTTT
- | TRBJ1-4 | - | TRBV7-9 | CASSFQGPNEKLFF | TGTGCCAGCAGCTTTCAGGGCCCAAATGAAAAACTGTTTTTT
TRBD2 | TRBJ2-5 | few | TRBV2 | CASALAGQETQYF | TGTGCCAGCGCCCTAGCGGGCCAAGAGACCCAGTACTTC
- | TRBJ2-1 | - | TRBV6-2/TRBV6-3 | CASSYDEGGSYNEQFF | TGTGCCAGCAGTTACGATGAGGGAGGTTCCTACAATGAGCAGTTCTTC
- | TRBJ2-3 | - | TRBV5-1 | CASSSLDRRLAADTQYF | TGCGCCAGCAGCTCCCTAGACCGAAGATTAGCGGCAGATACGCAGTATTTT
- | TRBJ1-5 | few | TRBV7-2 | CASSQRGGQQPQHF | TGTGCCAGCAGCCAGCGAGGGGGTCAGCAGCCCCAGCATTTT
TRBD1 | TRBJ2-3 | - | TRBV5-6 | CASSTDRGRDTQYF | TGTGCCAGCAGCACCGACAGGGGGAGAGATACGCAGTATTTT
- | TRBJ1-5 | - | TRBV10-3 | CAQEESGYYSNQPQHF | TGTGCCCAAGAAGAGAGCGGATACTATAGCAATCAGCCCCAGCATTTT